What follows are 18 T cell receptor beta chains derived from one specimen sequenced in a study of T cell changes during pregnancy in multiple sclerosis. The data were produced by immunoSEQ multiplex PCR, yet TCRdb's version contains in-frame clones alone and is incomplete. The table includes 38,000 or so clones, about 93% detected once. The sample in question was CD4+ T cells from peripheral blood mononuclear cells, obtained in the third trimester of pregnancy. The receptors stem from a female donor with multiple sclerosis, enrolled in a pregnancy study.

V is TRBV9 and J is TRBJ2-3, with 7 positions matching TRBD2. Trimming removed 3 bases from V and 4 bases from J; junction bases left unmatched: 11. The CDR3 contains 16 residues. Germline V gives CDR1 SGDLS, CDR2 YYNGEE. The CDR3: CASSGKAGEWADTQYF. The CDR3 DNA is TGTGCCAGCAGCGGAAAGGCGGGAGAGTGGGCAGATACGCAGTATTTT.

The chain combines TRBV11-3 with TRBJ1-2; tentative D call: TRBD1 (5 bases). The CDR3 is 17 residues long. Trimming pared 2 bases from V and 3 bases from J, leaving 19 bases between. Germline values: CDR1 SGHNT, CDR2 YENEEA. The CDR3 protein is CASSLRAGYDLDYGYTF. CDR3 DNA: TGTGCCAGCAGCTTAAGGGCAGGGTATGACCTTGACTATGGCTACACCTTC.

CDR3 sequence reads: CASSGAGTGGNEQYF. The CDR3 DNA reads TGCGCCAGCAGCGGGGCCGGGACAGGGGGTAACGAGCAGTACTTC. This chain joins TRBV5-1 and TRBJ2-7; 11 bases line up with TRBD1. This CDR3 has 15 amino acids. Germline V lookup: CDR1 SGHRS, CDR2 YFSETQ. The V segment lost 4 bases and the J segment 5 bases; nucleotides outside the gene matches: 8.

The CDR3 region has the DNA TGTGCCAGCAGCCCATCTGAAGACAGAGATGGCTACACCTTC. Translated, it gives CASSPSEDRDGYTF. This chain connects TRBV28 to TRBJ1-2; possibly TRBD1 for D (5 bases). Trimming pared 6 bases from V and 6 bases from J, leaving 17 bases between. CDR3 length: 14 residues. Germline-derived CDR1 and CDR2 are MDHEN and SYDVKM.

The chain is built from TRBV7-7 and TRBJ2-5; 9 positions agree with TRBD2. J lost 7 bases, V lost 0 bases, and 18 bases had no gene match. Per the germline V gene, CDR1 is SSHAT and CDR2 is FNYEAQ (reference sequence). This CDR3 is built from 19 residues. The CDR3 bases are TGTGCCAGCAGCTTAGCCCCCCTGACTAGCGGATGGAATTTTGGGACCCAGTACTTC. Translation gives CASSLAPLTSGWNFGTQYF. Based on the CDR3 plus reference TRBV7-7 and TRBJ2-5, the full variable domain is GAGVSQSPRYKVTKRGQDVTLRCDPISSHATLYWYQQALGQGPEFLTYFNYEAQPDKSGLPSDRFSAERPEGSISTLTIQRTEQRDSAMYRCASSLAPLTSGWNFGTQYFGPGTRLLVL.

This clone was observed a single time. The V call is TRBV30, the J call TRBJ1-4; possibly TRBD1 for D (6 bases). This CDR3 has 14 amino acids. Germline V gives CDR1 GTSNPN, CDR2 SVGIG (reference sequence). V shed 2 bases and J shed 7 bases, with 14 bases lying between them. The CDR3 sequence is CAWSRTAGAEKLFF. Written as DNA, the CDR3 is TGTGCCTGGAGTCGGACAGCCGGAGCTGAAAAACTGTTTTTT.

The CDR3 spells CASSLVSPGKGGEQYF. The CDR3 nucleotides read TGTGCCAGCAGCTTAGTTTCACCAGGGAAAGGTGGGGAGCAGTACTTC. The chain uses TRBV7-9 and TRBJ2-7; D might be TRBD1 (5 bases). The CDR3 is 16 residues long. Germline V gene data show CDR1 as SEHNR and CDR2 as FQNEAQ (reference sequence). Trimming stripped 1 base from V and 7 bases from J, with 20 bases between.

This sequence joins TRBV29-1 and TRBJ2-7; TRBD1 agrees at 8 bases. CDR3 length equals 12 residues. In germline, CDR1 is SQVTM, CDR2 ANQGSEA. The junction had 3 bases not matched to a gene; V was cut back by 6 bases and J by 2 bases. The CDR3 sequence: CSVRQGPYEQYF. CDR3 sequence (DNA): TGCAGCGTCCGACAGGGGCCCTACGAGCAGTACTTC.

The CDR3, as DNA: TGTGCCACCATCAGGACAGGGGGCACTGAAGCTTTCTTT. It specifies CATIRTGGTEAFF. V usage is TRBV27 and J usage is TRBJ1-1, with TRBD1 identical over 10 bases. The CDR3 runs 13 residues. The germline gives CDR1 MNHEY, CDR2 SMNVEV (reference sequence). V was pared by 10 bases and J by 4 bases, with 6 bases of the junction left unmatched.

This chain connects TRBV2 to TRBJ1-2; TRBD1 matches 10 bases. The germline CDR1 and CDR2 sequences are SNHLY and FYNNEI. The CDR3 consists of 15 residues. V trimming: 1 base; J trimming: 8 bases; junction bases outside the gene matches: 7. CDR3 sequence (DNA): TGTGCCAGCAGTGAAGTGTGGGACAGGGGTAGGGGCTACACCTTC. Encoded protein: CASSEVWDRGRGYTF. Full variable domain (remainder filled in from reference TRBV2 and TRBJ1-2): EPEVTQTPSHQVTQMGQEVILRCVPISNHLYFYWYRQILGQKVEFLVSFYNNEISEKSEIFDDQFSVERPDGSNFTLKIRSTKLEDSAMYFCASSEVWDRGRGYTFGSGTRLTVV.

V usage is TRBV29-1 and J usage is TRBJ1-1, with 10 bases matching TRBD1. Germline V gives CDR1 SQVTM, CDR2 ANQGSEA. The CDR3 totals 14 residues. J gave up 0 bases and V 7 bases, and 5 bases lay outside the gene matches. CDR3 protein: CSDRQGAMNTEAFF. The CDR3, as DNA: TGCAGCGACCGACAGGGGGCGATGAACACTGAAGCTTTCTTT.

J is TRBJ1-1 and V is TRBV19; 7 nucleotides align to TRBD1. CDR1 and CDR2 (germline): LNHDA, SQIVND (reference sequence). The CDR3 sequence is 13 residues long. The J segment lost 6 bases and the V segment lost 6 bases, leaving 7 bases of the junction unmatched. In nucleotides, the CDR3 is TGTGCCAGTAGCGAGGGACAGAAGTCTGAAGCTTTCTTT. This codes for CASSEGQKSEAFF.

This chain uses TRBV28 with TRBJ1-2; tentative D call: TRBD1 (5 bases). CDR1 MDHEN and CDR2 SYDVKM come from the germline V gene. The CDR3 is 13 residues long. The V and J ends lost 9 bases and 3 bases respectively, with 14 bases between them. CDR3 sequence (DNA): TGTGCCAGTAAGCCGGGGGAGGACTATGGCTACACCTTC. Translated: CASKPGEDYGYTF.

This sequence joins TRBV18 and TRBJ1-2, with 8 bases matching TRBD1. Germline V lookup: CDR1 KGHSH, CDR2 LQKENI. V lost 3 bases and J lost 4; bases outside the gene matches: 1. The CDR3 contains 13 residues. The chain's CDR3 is CASSPTGAYGYTF. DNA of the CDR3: TGTGCCAGCTCACCGACAGGGGCCTATGGCTACACCTTC.

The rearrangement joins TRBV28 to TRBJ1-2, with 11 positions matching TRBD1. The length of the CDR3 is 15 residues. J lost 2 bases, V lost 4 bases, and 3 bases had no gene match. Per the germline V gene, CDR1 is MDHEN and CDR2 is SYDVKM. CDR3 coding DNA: TGTGCCAGCAGTTCTGGACAGGGGGCGAACTATGGCTACACCTTC. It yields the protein CASSSGQGANYGYTF.

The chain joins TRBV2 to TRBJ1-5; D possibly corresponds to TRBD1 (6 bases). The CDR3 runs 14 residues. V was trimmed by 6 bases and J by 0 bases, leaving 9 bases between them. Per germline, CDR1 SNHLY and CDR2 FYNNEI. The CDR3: CASRDSFSNQPQHF. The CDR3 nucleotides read TGTGCCAGCAGGGACAGCTTTAGCAATCAGCCCCAGCATTTT.

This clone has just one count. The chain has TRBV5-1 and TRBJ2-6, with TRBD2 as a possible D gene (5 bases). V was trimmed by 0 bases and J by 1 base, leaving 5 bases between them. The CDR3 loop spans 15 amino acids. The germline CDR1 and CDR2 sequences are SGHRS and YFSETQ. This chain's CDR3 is CASSLGTSGANVLTF. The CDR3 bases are TGCGCCAGCAGCTTGGGGACTTCTGGGGCCAACGTCCTGACTTTC. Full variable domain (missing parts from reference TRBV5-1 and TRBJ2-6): KAGVTQTPRYLIKTRGQQVTLSCSPISGHRSVSWYQQTPGQGLQFLFEYFSETQRNKGNFPGRFSGRQFSNSRSEMNVSTLELGDSALYLCASSLGTSGANVLTFGAGSRLTVL.

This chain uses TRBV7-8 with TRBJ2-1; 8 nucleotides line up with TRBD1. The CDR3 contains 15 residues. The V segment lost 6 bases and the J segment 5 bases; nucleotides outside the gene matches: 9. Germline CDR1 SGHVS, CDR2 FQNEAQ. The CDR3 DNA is TGTGCCAGCAGGACGACCGGGACAGGTAACAATGAGCAGTTCTTC. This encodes CASRTTGTGNNEQFF.